These 28 T cell receptor beta chains came from one sample sequenced in a study of OX40 agonist ivuxolimab in advanced cancers. Data came from immunoSEQ multiplex PCR; TCRdb stores just in-frame clones and leaves some out. Among over 85,000 clones, roughly 80% were seen once, and the ten largest hold roughly 1.1%. Sequenced material: CD4+ or CD8+ T cells sorted from blood, taken in a trial of the OX40 agonist ivuxolimab. These TCRs come from an adult with an advanced solid tumor such as melanoma, head and neck, liver or kidney cancer.

The J gene is TRBJ2-7, the V gene TRBV7-2; D gene uncertain. The CDR3 loop spans 14 amino acids. Trimming shortened V by 1 base and J by 2 bases, and 9 bases separated the two germline ends. The germline V gene encodes CDR1 SGHTA and CDR2 FQGNSA. The CDR3 sequence is CASSLVNTAYEQYF. The CDR3 nucleotides read TGTGCCAGCAGCTTAGTTAACACCGCCTACGAGCAGTACTTC.

The rearrangement links TRBV5-4 to TRBJ2-5; D not certain. The V gene lost 0 bases and the J gene lost 1 base, with 7 bases spanning the gap. The CDR3 contains 14 residues. CDR1 and CDR2 (germline): SGHNT, YYREEE (reference sequence). In nucleotides, the CDR3 is TGTGCCAGCAGCTTGGGTTCTTCCCAAGAGACCCAGTACTTC. Its translation: CASSLGSSQETQYF.

The genes are TRBV7-9 and TRBJ2-2; no reliable D call. V was trimmed by 7 bases and J by 7 bases, leaving 10 bases between them. The CDR3 is made up of 12 amino acids. Germline CDR1 and CDR2: SEHNR and FQNEAQ (reference sequence). As DNA, the CDR3 is TGTGCCAGCAATGATTGGGGCGGGGAGCTGTTTTTT. Translation gives CASNDWGGELFF.

Notes on this clone: Other nucleotide sequences from this sample produce the same CDR3. The V gene is TRBV27, the J gene TRBJ2-5; no definite D call. The CDR3 length is 11 residues. The germline gives CDR1 MNHEY, CDR2 SMNVEV (reference sequence). The ends were cut back, 2 bases at V and 5 bases at J, with 3 bases in the middle. The CDR3 here is CASSLSETQYF. The CDR3 coding sequence is TGTGCCAGCAGTTTAAGTGAGACCCAGTACTTC.

This chain uses TRBV28 with TRBJ1-2, with D possibly being TRBD1 (5 bases). V shed 6 bases and J shed 3 bases, with 14 bases lying between them. The length of the CDR3 is 14 residues. Germline CDR1 MDHEN, CDR2 SYDVKM. The CDR3 loop is CASRKRGGDYGYTF. The CDR3 region has the DNA TGTGCCAGCAGAAAAAGGGGAGGGGACTATGGCTACACCTTC.

V and J are TRBV29-1 and TRBJ2-6; no clear D. In germline, CDR1 is SQVTM, CDR2 ANQGSEA. The CDR3 runs to 14 residues. V lost 6 bases to trimming and J lost 0 bases, with 9 bases between them. The CDR3 region has the DNA TGCAGCGTCCCAGGAGACTCTGGGGCCAACGTCCTGACTTTC. Protein: CSVPGDSGANVLTF.

The V call is TRBV5-1, the J call TRBJ1-4; weak D call: TRBD1 (6 bases). Germline V CDR1 and CDR2: SGHRS, YFSETQ. V gave up 4 bases and J gave up 7 bases, with 11 bases separating them. The CDR3 spans 13 residues. The CDR3 sequence is CASSPQGSEKLFF. As DNA, the CDR3 is TGCGCCAGCAGCCCCCAGGGGAGTGAAAAACTGTTTTTT.

The V call is TRBV5-6, the J call TRBJ2-7; the D call may be TRBD1 or TRBD2 (6 bases each). V lost 3 bases and J 2 bases, leaving 12 bases between the germline ends. Germline loops: CDR1 SGHDT, CDR2 YYEEEE. The CDR3 has 14 amino acids. CDR3 in DNA: TGTGCCAGCAGCTCCTGGGGGGCGGCCTACGAGCAGTACTTC. Translation: CASSSWGAAYEQYF.

The chain joins TRBV6-1 to TRBJ1-1; 12 positions match TRBD1. The CDR3 covers 14 residues. V was pared by 7 bases and J by 10 bases, with 10 bases of the junction left unmatched. Germline CDR1 MNHNS, CDR2 SASEGT. As DNA, the CDR3 is TGTGCCAGCACCCCAAGGGGGACAGGGGGCGCAGCTTTCTTT. This encodes CASTPRGTGGAAFF.

The chain is built from TRBV5-4 and TRBJ2-2, with D tentatively TRBD1 (6 bases). V was shortened by 2 bases and J by 0 bases, with 11 bases between the two germline ends. Germline lookup yields CDR1 SGHNT and CDR2 YYREEE (reference sequence). This CDR3 comprises 16 residues. DNA for the CDR3: TGTGCCAGCAGCTTAAGCAGGGGCGCGAACACCGGGGAGCTGTTTTTT. It specifies CASSLSRGANTGELFF.

V usage is TRBV6-1 and J usage is TRBJ2-1, with D unclear. The CDR3 length is 15 residues. Trimming pared 6 bases from V and 2 bases from J, leaving 14 bases between. Per the germline V gene, CDR1 is MNHNS and CDR2 is SASEGT. As DNA, the CDR3 is TGTGCCAGCAGCCCACCCCTAACCGCCTACAATGAGCAGTTCTTC. Its translation is CASSPPLTAYNEQFF.

The rearrangement links TRBV6-6 to TRBJ2-5; D may be TRBD1 or TRBD2 (6 bases each). Germline CDR1 MNHNY, CDR2 SVGAGI (reference sequence). V shed 5 bases and J shed 5 bases, with 12 bases lying between them. The CDR3 has 13 amino acids. The CDR3 reads CASSLPGAETQYF. In DNA form, the CDR3 reads TGTGCCAGCAGTCTCCCGGGGGCGGAGACCCAGTACTTC.

The chain recombines TRBV7-3 with TRBJ2-5; 10 nucleotides match TRBD2. The V segment lost 4 bases and the J segment 5 bases; nucleotides outside the gene matches: 10. This CDR3 spans 16 amino acids. CDR1 and CDR2 from the germline V gene are SGHTA and FQGTGA. CDR3 sequence (DNA): TGTGCCAGCAGCTCCAGGTCTAGCGGGGGATATGAGACCCAGTACTTC. Translating it yields CASSSRSSGGYETQYF.

This chain links TRBV11-2 with TRBJ2-7; tentative D call: TRBD1 (6 bases). CDR1 and CDR2 (germline): SGHAT, FQNNGV. V was trimmed by 5 bases and J by 2 bases, leaving 13 bases between them. This CDR3 is built from 14 residues. CDR3 protein: CASSPQQGPYEQYF. Here the CDR3 DNA reads TGTGCCAGCAGCCCCCAACAGGGCCCCTACGAGCAGTACTTC.

This clone was seen only a few times. This rearrangement joins TRBV7-9 to TRBJ1-4; D not resolved. This CDR3 spans 15 amino acids. Germline CDR1 reads SEHNR; CDR2 reads FQNEAQ (reference sequence). V was pared by 2 bases and J by 0 bases, with 7 bases between. This CDR3 is CASSLYEPTNEKLFF. Here the CDR3 DNA reads TGTGCCAGCAGCTTATATGAACCAACTAATGAAAAACTGTTTTTT.

The chain combines TRBV18 with TRBJ2-7; D might be TRBD1 or TRBD2, each matching 6 bases. V was pared by 8 bases and J by 4 bases, with 39 bases between. Germline CDR1 and CDR2: KGHSH and LQKENI. This CDR3 is built from 21 residues. In nucleotides, the CDR3 is TGTGCCAGCGCCGCACCCGGCAGGGCCCGGGGGCAAGGTGTGGGGGAATACGAGCAGTACTTC. Its protein product is CASAAPGRARGQGVGEYEQYF.

The chain has TRBV19 and TRBJ2-5, with D possibly being TRBD1 or TRBD2 (5 bases each). Germline loops: CDR1 LNHDA, CDR2 SQIVND (reference sequence). V lost 3 bases and J 6 bases, leaving 11 bases between the germline ends. The CDR3 extends over 13 amino acids. The CDR3 DNA follows: TGTGCCAGTAGTATTGAGGGGAAGAAGACCCAGTACTTC. Its protein is CASSIEGKKTQYF. Using reference TRBV19 and TRBJ2-5 for the parts outside the CDR3, the full variable domain is DGGITQSPKYLFRKEGQNVTLSCEQNLNHDAMYWYRQDPGQGLRLIYYSQIVNDFQKGDIAEGYSVSREKKESFPLTVTSAQKNPTAFYLCASSIEGKKTQYFGPGTRLLVL.

This chain uses TRBV29-1 with TRBJ2-5, with 9 nucleotides matching TRBD1. The ends lost 4 bases at V and 1 base at J; junction bases unmatched: 4. The CDR3 sequence is 14 residues long. Germline-derived CDR1 and CDR2 are SQVTM and ANQGSEA. The CDR3 coding sequence is TGCAGCGTTGCTACAGGGGGCATCCAAGAGACCCAGTACTTC. Its protein is CSVATGGIQETQYF.

This clone is a singleton in its sample. The genes are TRBV6-1 and TRBJ2-7; maybe TRBD2 (6 bases). V lost 5 bases, J lost 7 bases, and 12 bases lay in between. The CDR3 totals 12 residues. Germline CDR1 and CDR2: MNHNS and SASEGT. The CDR3 spells CASSSFGGEQYV. The DNA of the CDR3 is TGTGCCAGCAGTAGCTTCGGAGGGGAGCAGTACGTC.

The chain recombines TRBV7-8 with TRBJ2-7, with 7 bases that match TRBD2. The CDR3 contains 14 residues. Looked up from germline, CDR1 is SGHVS and CDR2 is FQNEAQ. With 8 bases clipped from V and 2 bases from J, the junction kept 9 bases outside the gene matches. CDR3 DNA sequence: TGTGCCAGCCTAGCGGCAACCCGCCCCTACGAGCAGTACTTC. Translating it yields CASLAATRPYEQYF.

This chain connects TRBV18 to TRBJ1-2; TRBD1 is a possible D gene (5 bases). The V gene lost 3 bases and the J gene lost 2 bases, with 7 bases spanning the gap. The CDR3 spans 13 residues. The germline gives CDR1 KGHSH, CDR2 LQKENI. CDR3 coding DNA: TGTGCCAGCTCACCGACAGAAAACTATGGCTACACCTTC. It yields the protein CASSPTENYGYTF.

The rearrangement uses TRBV7-9 and TRBJ2-1; a weak D match, TRBD2 (5 bases). Deletions cut 5 bases from V and 5 bases from J, with 16 bases between. There are 15 residues in the CDR3. Germline CDR1 and CDR2: SEHNR and FQNEAQ (reference sequence). DNA for the CDR3: TGTGCCAGCAGCCTGACGTGGACTCGAGACAATGAGCAGTTCTTC. Translating gives CASSLTWTRDNEQFF.

The genes are TRBV25-1 and TRBJ1-4; the match to TRBD1 covers 7 bases. The CDR3 is 17 amino acids. The V gene end was trimmed by 0 bases and the J gene end by 6 bases; junction bases not matched to a gene: 10. Germline V gene data show CDR1 as MGHDK and CDR2 as SYGVNS. The CDR3 is CASSEYPPTGRYEKLFF. In DNA form, the CDR3 reads TGTGCCAGCAGTGAATATCCCCCGACAGGGCGTTATGAAAAACTGTTTTTT. Supplemented by reference TRBV25-1 and TRBJ1-4, the full variable domain reads EADIYQTPRYLVIGTGKKITLECSQTMGHDKMYWYQQDPGMELHLIHYSYGVNSTEKGDLSSESTVSRIRTEHFPLTLESARPSHTSQYLCASSEYPPTGRYEKLFFGSGTQLSVL.

V usage is TRBV11-3 and J usage is TRBJ1-1; a possible D gene is TRBD1 (6 bases). The CDR3 length is 13 residues. Germline CDR1 SGHNT, CDR2 YENEEA. Between the trimmed V and J ends, which lost 1 base and 5 bases, there was a span of 8 bases. The CDR3: CASSLAGDTEAFF. CDR3 sequence (DNA): TGTGCCAGCAGCTTAGCAGGGGATACTGAAGCTTTCTTT. The full variable domain, its missing parts supplied by reference TRBV11-3 and TRBJ1-1, is EAGVVQSPRYKIIEKKQPVAFWCNPISGHNTLYWYLQNLGQGPELLIRYENEEAVDDSQLPKDRFSAERLKGVDSTLKIQPAELGDSAVYLCASSLAGDTEAFFGQGTRLTVV.

V usage is TRBV4-2 and J usage is TRBJ2-5; 10 bases are shared with TRBD2. Germline CDR1 LGHNA, CDR2 YNFKEQ. The CDR3 totals 17 residues. Losses at the gene ends were 2 bases for V and 5 bases for J; bases not matched to a gene: 11. The CDR3 protein is CASSQSSLAGDGETQYF. The CDR3 DNA sequence: TGTGCCAGCAGCCAAAGCTCGCTAGCGGGGGATGGGGAGACCCAGTACTTC.

This clone was picked up one time. The V call is TRBV7-9, the J call TRBJ1-4, with a possible D match to TRBD1 (5 bases). This CDR3 spans 15 amino acids. Germline lookup yields CDR1 SEHNR and CDR2 FQNEAQ (reference sequence). Deletions cut 1 base from V and 8 bases from J, with 14 bases between. The CDR3 nucleotides are TGTGCCAGCAGCTTAGAGCTCCCAGGGCGGGAAAAACTGTTTTTT. It encodes CASSLELPGREKLFF. Combining the CDR3 with reference TRBV7-9 and TRBJ1-4 gives the whole variable domain DTGVSQNPRHKITKRGQNVTFRCDPISEHNRLYWYRQTLGQGPEFLTYFQNEAQLEKSRLLSDRFSAERPKGSFSTLEIQRTEQGDSAMYLCASSLELPGREKLFFGSGTQLSVL.

The chain uses TRBV6-4 and TRBJ1-6, with D tentatively TRBD1 (5 bases). V was cut by 2 bases and J by 7 bases, with 12 bases left in between. This CDR3 contains 15 residues. Germline V CDR1 and CDR2: MRHNA, SNTAGT. CDR3 nucleotide sequence: TGTGCCAGCAGTGACACCAGGGTAGAGAATTCACCCCTCCACTTT. Its translation is CASSDTRVENSPLHF.

The chain carries TRBV27 and TRBJ1-2, with D perhaps TRBD1 (6 bases). Germline CDR1 reads MNHEY; CDR2 reads SMNVEV (reference sequence). The V gene lost 5 bases and the J gene lost 2 bases, with 12 bases spanning the gap. The CDR3 totals 14 residues. The CDR3 region has the DNA TGTGCCAGCAGTGGCCCAGACAGGAACTATGGCTACACCTTC. Protein product: CASSGPDRNYGYTF.